These 27 T cell receptor beta chains were sequenced from one sample in a study of T cell responses to AZD1222 COVID-19 vaccine. Only in-frame clones appear in the TCRdb table, and some are missing; sequencing was by immunoSEQ multiplex PCR. This table holds tens of thousands of clones, approximately 91% found once. Sequences were derived from peripheral blood, sampled 28 days after the second AZD1222 dose. Source of these receptors: an adult who received the AZD1222 COVID-19 vaccine.

V gene TRBV5-1 combines with J gene TRBJ2-7; either TRBD1 or TRBD2 may supply D (5 bases each). The CDR3 has 13 amino acids. The V gene's germline CDR1 is SGHRS and CDR2 YFSETQ. V gave up 4 bases and J gave up 3 bases, with 11 bases separating them. The CDR3 reads CASSQGPNYEQYF. The CDR3 nucleotides are TGCGCCAGCAGCCAGGGACCGAACTACGAGCAGTACTTC.

The chain joins TRBV3-1 (or the pseudogene TRBV3-2) to TRBJ1-2; TRBD1 matches 8 bases. CDR1 is LGHDT, CDR2 YNNKEL, per germline (reference sequence). V shed 4 bases, J shed 5 bases, and the junction held 9 bases outside the gene matches. CDR3 length: 15 amino acids. In DNA form, the CDR3 reads TGTGCCAGCAGCCCCGCCGGGACAGGTGAATATGGCTACACCTTC. This gives the protein CASSPAGTGEYGYTF.

In DNA form, the CDR3 reads TGTGCCATCAGTCCCTCGGACGCCTTCAACACCATATATTTT. As protein: CAISPSDAFNTIYF. The chain joins TRBV10-3 to TRBJ1-3, with D unclear. V was trimmed by 5 bases and J by 7 bases, leaving 15 bases between them. Looked up from germline, CDR1 is ENHRY and CDR2 is SYGVKD. There are 14 residues in the CDR3.

J is TRBJ2-3 and V is TRBV7-3, with D hard to call. V was shortened by 0 bases and J by 2 bases, with 9 bases between the two germline ends. This CDR3 comprises 15 residues. Germline V gene sequence: CDR1 SGHTA, CDR2 FQGTGA. The CDR3 region is CASSLTGVHTDTQYF. CDR3 bases: TGTGCCAGCAGCTTAACTGGGGTCCACACAGATACGCAGTATTTT. The full variable domain, rest sourced from reference TRBV7-3 and TRBJ2-3, is GAGVSQTPSNKVTEKGKYVELRCDPISGHTALYWYRQSLGQGPEFLIYFQGTGAADDSGLPNDRFFAVRPEGSVSTLKIQRTERGDSAVYLCASSLTGVHTDTQYFGPGTRLTVL.

The chain has TRBV7-9 and TRBJ1-2; D might be TRBD1 (5 bases). The CDR3 is made up of 12 amino acids. From germline, CDR1 is SEHNR and CDR2 FQNEAQ (reference sequence). The V and J ends lost 4 bases and 8 bases respectively, with 11 bases between them. CDR3 protein: CASSWGLGGYTF. CDR3 bases: TGTGCCAGCAGCTGGGGCCTGGGGGGCTACACCTTC.

CDR3 sequence (DNA): TGTGCCAGCAGCTTCTGGGGAGAGACCCAGTACTTC. This encodes CASSFWGETQYF. The chain employs TRBV5-5 and TRBJ2-5; D remains unclear. Germline CDR1 SGHKS, CDR2 YYEKEE (reference sequence). Trimming left V 2 bases short and J 4 bases short, with 6 bases between. The CDR3 is made up of 12 amino acids.

The genes are TRBV5-1 and TRBJ1-2; D not resolved. CDR3 size: 14 residues. With 4 bases removed from V and 8 bases from J, the gap between germline ends came to 18 bases. Germline loops: CDR1 SGHRS, CDR2 YFSETQ. Here the CDR3 reads CASSNEPGRLGYTF. In DNA form, the CDR3 reads TGCGCCAGCAGCAACGAGCCGGGCAGGTTAGGCTACACCTTC.

The chain is built from TRBV5-6 and TRBJ2-3; D gene unclear. The germline CDR1 and CDR2 sequences are SGHDT and YYEEEE. The CDR3 extends over 12 amino acids. V lost 4 bases and J lost 2, with 5 bases in between. CDR3 DNA sequence: TGTGCCAGCAGCGAAGACACAGATACGCAGTATTTT. This sequence encodes CASSEDTDTQYF.

This chain uses TRBV5-1 with TRBJ1-1; D uncertain. The CDR3 length is 14 residues. Germline assignment: CDR1 SGHRS and CDR2 YFSETQ. V lost 0 bases to trimming and J lost 2 bases, with 8 bases between them. The CDR3 DNA reads as TGCGCCAGCAGCTTGGTGGCAGAAAACACTGAAGCTTTCTTT. The encoded protein is CASSLVAENTEAFF.

The chain recombines TRBV10-3 with TRBJ2-1; D call uncertain. This CDR3 spans 14 amino acids. Per germline, CDR1 ENHRY and CDR2 SYGVKD. V was shortened by 0 bases and J by 5 bases, with 8 bases between the two germline ends. The CDR3 region has the DNA TGTGCCATCAGTGAGTCAGCTACCAACAATGAGCAGTTCTTC. This codes for CAISESATNNEQFF.

The V call is TRBV11-2, the J call TRBJ1-6; TRBD1 might be the D (6 bases). From germline, CDR1 is SGHAT and CDR2 FQNNGV. The CDR3 spans 16 residues. The V end lost 1 base, the J end lost 10 bases, and 17 bases lay between the germline ends. The CDR3 reads CASSLVFSGVGSPLHF. The DNA of the CDR3 is TGTGCCAGCAGCTTAGTTTTTTCAGGGGTAGGGTCACCCCTCCACTTT.

This sequence joins TRBV28 and TRBJ1-5, with 7 bases matching TRBD1. V shed 5 bases and J 2 bases; nucleotides not matched to a gene: 9. CDR1 is MDHEN, CDR2 SYDVKM, per germline. The CDR3 is made up of 16 amino acids. The CDR3: CASSRYRGGGNQPQHF. The CDR3 DNA follows: TGTGCCAGCAGTCGATACAGGGGAGGCGGCAATCAGCCCCAGCATTTT.

This chain connects TRBV2 to TRBJ1-2, with D perhaps TRBD1 (5 bases). Germline values: CDR1 SNHLY, CDR2 FYNNEI. This CDR3 contains 13 residues. The V end was cut by 2 bases, the J end by 8 bases, with 12 bases between. CDR3 residues: CASSERRGEGYTF. CDR3 DNA: TGTGCCAGCAGTGAAAGGAGAGGGGAGGGCTACACCTTC.

This clone has more than one count but fewer than ten. The chain recombines TRBV12-3 or TRBV12-4 with TRBJ1-5; D gene uncertain. The length of the CDR3 is 13 residues. Trimming took off 2 bases at V and 5 bases at J, with 7 bases between the two ends. The CDR3 DNA reads as TGTGCCAGCAGTTTAACCTCTTATCAGCCCCAGCATTTT. This encodes CASSLTSYQPQHF.

The chain carries TRBV19 and TRBJ2-1, with D possibly being TRBD2 (6 bases). With 5 bases removed from V and 7 bases from J, the gap between germline ends came to 9 bases. This CDR3 has 12 amino acids. CDR1 and CDR2 (germline): LNHDA, SQIVND (reference sequence). CDR3 nucleotides: TGTGCCAGTAGTGGGGGAGGAAATGAGCAGTTCTTC. This sequence encodes CASSGGGNEQFF.

The chain combines TRBV9 with TRBJ2-2; tentatively, D is TRBD1 (6 bases). The germline gives CDR1 SGDLS, CDR2 YYNGEE. The CDR3 is made up of 14 amino acids. The V end lost 3 bases, the J end lost 6 bases, and 12 bases lay between the germline ends. In DNA, the CDR3 is TGTGCCAGCAGCGCCGCAGGGGATCCCGGGGAGCTGTTTTTT. Its protein is CASSAAGDPGELFF. Based on the CDR3 plus reference TRBV9 and TRBJ2-2, the full variable domain is DSGVTQTPKHLITATGQRVTLRCSPRSGDLSVYWYQQSLDQGLQFLIQYYNGEERAKGNILERFSAQQFPDLHSELNLSSLELGDSALYFCASSAAGDPGELFFGEGSRLTVL.

The chain carries TRBV12-3 or TRBV12-4 and TRBJ1-1; the match to TRBD1 covers 9 bases. Trimming at V came to 6 bases and at J to 9 bases, leaving 5 bases not matched to a gene. This CDR3 has 12 residues. CDR3 DNA sequence: TGTGCCAGCAGCCGGACAGGGGCCCAAGCTTTCTTT. Its protein product is CASSRTGAQAFF.

V usage is TRBV6-5 and J usage is TRBJ2-7, with TRBD1 matching over 7 bases. V lost 4 bases, J lost 6 bases, and 12 bases stayed unmatched. Looked up from germline, CDR1 is MNHEY and CDR2 is SVGAGI. The CDR3 extends over 15 amino acids. CDR3 sequence: CASSFGQVGVPEQYF. CDR3 bases: TGTGCCAGCAGTTTCGGACAGGTTGGGGTACCCGAGCAGTACTTC.

The V call is TRBV6-5, the J call TRBJ1-4, with 9 bases lining up with TRBD1. The V segment lost 7 bases and the J segment 7 bases; nucleotides outside the gene matches: 10. The CDR3 runs to 15 residues. CDR1 MNHEY and CDR2 SVGAGI come from the germline V gene. In DNA, the CDR3 is TGTGCCAGCAATATGGACAGGGGACTTGGTGAAAAACTGTTTTTT. It yields the protein CASNMDRGLGEKLFF.

This chain joins TRBV7-2 and TRBJ2-6, with D unclear. This CDR3 contains 18 residues. V was clipped by 3 bases and J by 3 bases, with 18 bases between them. CDR1 SGHTA and CDR2 FQGNSA come from the germline V gene. This chain's CDR3 is CASSFSRLGIGGANVLTF. The CDR3 nucleotides are TGTGCCAGCAGCTTTTCCCGTTTGGGGATCGGTGGGGCCAACGTCCTGACTTTC.

The V gene is TRBV30, the J gene TRBJ1-1, with 8 nucleotides matching TRBD1. The V and J ends lost 3 bases and 3 bases, in that order; junction bases with no gene match: 12. The CDR3 has 16 residues. The germline V gene encodes CDR1 GTSNPN and CDR2 SVGIG (reference sequence). The CDR3 DNA reads TGTGCCTGGAGAGTATTCCGGGACAGGTCCCACACTGAAGCTTTCTTT. Translating gives CAWRVFRDRSHTEAFF.

V and J are TRBV3-1 (or the pseudogene TRBV3-2) and TRBJ2-5; D perhaps matches TRBD2 (5 bases). Looked up from germline, CDR1 is LGHDT and CDR2 is YNNKEL (reference sequence). CDR3 size: 14 residues. Deletions cut 5 bases from V and 1 base from J, with 11 bases between. The CDR3 DNA reads TGTGCCAGCAGCTCCGGACTGGGCCAAGAGACCCAGTACTTC. Protein: CASSSGLGQETQYF.

The chain joins TRBV7-8 to TRBJ1-1; no definite D call. Germline V gene sequence: CDR1 SGHVS, CDR2 FQNEAQ. The CDR3 runs 13 residues. Deletions cut 1 base from V and 5 bases from J, with 8 bases between. The CDR3 sequence: CASSLEVETEAFF. As DNA, the CDR3 is TGTGCCAGCAGCTTAGAGGTCGAGACTGAAGCTTTCTTT.

The rearrangement links TRBV6-6 to TRBJ1-2; TRBD1 matches at 7 bases. The CDR3 has 15 amino acids. CDR1 is MNHNY and CDR2 is SVGAGI in the germline V gene (reference sequence). Trimming removed 4 bases from V and 2 bases from J; junction bases left unmatched: 7. The chain's CDR3 is CASSLTGPTNYGYTF. In nucleotides, the CDR3 is TGTGCCAGCAGTTTGACAGGGCCGACGAACTATGGCTACACCTTC.

This clone showed up just once. The V gene is TRBV18, the J gene TRBJ1-2; D gene unclear. With 0 bases removed from V and 4 bases from J, the gap between germline ends came to 9 bases. The CDR3 length is 14 residues. The germline CDR1 and CDR2 sequences are KGHSH and LQKENI. The CDR3 nucleotides are TGTGCCAGCTCACCACCGGTGGGGTCCTATGGCTACACCTTC. This codes for CASSPPVGSYGYTF.

The chain has TRBV7-9 and TRBJ1-4; D is ambiguous. CDR3 length: 14 amino acids. Germline V gene lookup returns CDR1 SEHNR and CDR2 FQNEAQ (reference sequence). V was trimmed by 1 base and J by 0 bases, leaving 3 bases between them. The CDR3 region has the DNA TGTGCCAGCAGCTTAGGGGCAACTAATGAAAAACTGTTTTTT. Translating gives CASSLGATNEKLFF.

This sequence joins TRBV5-1 and TRBJ2-3; tentatively, D is TRBD2 (5 bases). This CDR3 spans 15 amino acids. V was pared by 3 bases and J by 0 bases, with 11 bases between. Germline CDR1 SGHRS, CDR2 YFSETQ. CDR3 protein: CASSSVSGSTDTQYF. For the CDR3, the DNA is TGCGCCAGCAGCTCCGTATCGGGGAGCACAGATACGCAGTATTTT.